Included here is one T cell receptor beta chain sequence, with context. The antigen is not known. The data originate from a study of T cell responses to AZD1222 COVID-19 vaccine. Study outcomes and limitations: Vaccination with two AZD1222 doses was followed by a rise in Spike-specific TCR breadth and depth. Across spike, vaccine-associated CD4 TCRs were found, dominant at 160-218 and 743-854. White British people made up most donors, females outnumbered males, and clonal diversity was possibly underestimated. Samples come after the peak T cell response, not at day 14.

Clones were read by immunoSEQ multiplex PCR, and TCRdb kept only the in-frame ones, dropping some. This table holds 80,000 to 90,000 clones, approximately 89% found once. The material was peripheral blood, obtained on day 0 of MenACWY control vaccination. This receptor was taken from an adult in good health.

The CDR3 nucleotides are TGTGCCAGTAGTATGGGACAGGGGAGGGGGAATCAGCCCCAGCATTTT. Amino acid sequence: CASSMGQGRGNQPQHF. The chain couples TRBV19 to TRBJ1-5, with TRBD1 identical over 10 bases. The CDR3 runs to 16 residues. The V gene end was trimmed by 3 bases and the J gene end by 4 bases; junction bases not matched to a gene: 6. CDR1 and CDR2 (germline): LNHDA, SQIVND (reference sequence).